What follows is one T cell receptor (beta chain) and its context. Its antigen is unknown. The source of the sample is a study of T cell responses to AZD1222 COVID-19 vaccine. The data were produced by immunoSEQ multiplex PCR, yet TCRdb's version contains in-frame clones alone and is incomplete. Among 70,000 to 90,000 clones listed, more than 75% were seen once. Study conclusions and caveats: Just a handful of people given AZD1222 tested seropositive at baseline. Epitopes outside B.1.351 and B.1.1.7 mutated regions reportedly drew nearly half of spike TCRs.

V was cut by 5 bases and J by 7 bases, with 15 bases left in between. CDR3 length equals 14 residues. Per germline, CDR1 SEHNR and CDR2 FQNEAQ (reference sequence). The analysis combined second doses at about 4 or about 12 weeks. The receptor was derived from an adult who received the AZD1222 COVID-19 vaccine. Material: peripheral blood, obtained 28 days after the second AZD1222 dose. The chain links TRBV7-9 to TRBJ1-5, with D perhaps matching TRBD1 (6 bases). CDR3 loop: CASSLGGQGQPQHF. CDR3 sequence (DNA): TGTGCCAGCAGCCTCGGGGGGCAGGGACAGCCCCAGCATTTT.